These T cell receptor beta chains were read from a single sample in a study of tumor and adjacent non-tumor tissue in lung cancer. Via MiXCR, TCRdb re-called the multiplex PCR reads, giving one row per CDR3 protein. The sample has under 140,000 distinct CDR3 sequences, approximately 80% seen once; the top ten hold approximately 24%. The sequenced sample consisted of lung tumor tissue. Source of these receptors: a man between 65 and 85 years old with non-small cell lung cancer. Both conserved end residues are part of each CDR3. D genes are given only for firm matches. Some rows mark clone size as missing; the rest say once, few, many or name a class of expanded clone.

v_call,clone_size,d_call,j_call,cdr3_nt,cdr3_aa
TRBV12-3/TRBV12-4,once,TRBD2,TRBJ2-2,TGTGCCAGCAGCTGGAATAGCGGGGGGAGGGAGGTGTTTTTT,CASSWNSGGREVFF
TRBV11-1,.,TRBD2,TRBJ2-3,TGTGCCAGCAGCCCGACTCGCCCGGGACTACACATCACAGATACGCAGTATTTT,CASSPTRPGLHITDTQYF
TRBV5-5,few,.,TRBJ2-3,TGTGCCAGTAGCTTGCAGGGCACAGATATGCAGTATTTT,CASSLQGTDMQYF
TRBV10-2,.,.,TRBJ2-4,TGTGCCTGCAGTGAGTATCGCGACCGGAGGAACATTCAGTACTTC,CACSEYRDRRNIQYF
TRBV11-2,.,.,TRBJ1-2,TGTGCCAGCAACCTAGATAGGAGGGGTGGCTATACCTTC,CASNLDRRGGYTF
TRBV13,.,.,TRBJ2-7,TGTGCTAGCATCTCAACCACGGGGGACGAGAAGTACTTC,CASISTTGDEKYF
TRBV10-2,.,TRBD1,TRBJ2-2,TGCGCCAGCAGTGACACAGGGGATCTGTTTTTT,CASSDTGDLFF
TRBV11-3,.,.,TRBJ2-5,TGTGTCAGCAACCCCACCGGGGTATTATCGAGTGAGATCCAGTACTTC,CVSNPTGVLSSEIQYF
TRBV14,.,.,TRBJ2-3,TGTGCCGCCAGCCCGGGAGAAGAAGATACGCAGTATTTT,CAASPGEEDTQYF
TRBV5-6,.,.,TRBJ2-7,TGTGCCAGCAGCGTCTTCCACGAGCGGTACTTC,CASSVFHERYF
TRBV4-2,.,.,TRBJ2-1,TGTGCCAGCAGCCAAGGATTCCCTCAATTCAATGAACAGTTCTTC,CASSQGFPQFNEQFF
TRBV5-1,many,TRBD2,TRBJ2-5,TGCGCCAGCAGAGAGCAGAGCGGGACTAGCCAGACCCAGTACTTC,CASREQSGTSQTQYF
TRBV11-2,.,.,TRBJ2-1,TGCGCCAGAAGCTTAGCAAGACAGAACAATGAGCAGTTCTTC,CARSLARQNNEQFF
TRBV4-3,.,.,TRBJ2-3,TGCACCAGTAGCTCTAGCCTCGGGACGGCAGATACGCAGTATTTT,CTSSSSLGTADTQYF
TRBV12-5,.,.,TRBJ1-5,TGTACTAGTGGCCTTACCGCTGACAGTCAGCCCCAGCATTTT,CTSGLTADSQPQHF
TRBV29-1,.,.,TRBJ1-2,TGCATCGTTGCCGCCAGAAACTATGGCTACACCTTC,CIVAARNYGYTF
TRBV4-1,many,.,TRBJ1-6,TGCGCCAGCAGCCAAGGAGGTCCCCTCCACTTT,CASSQGGPLHF
TRBV7-9,many,.,TRBJ1-5,TGTGCCAGCAGCTCCGGGACGGACAATCAGCCCCAGCATTTT,CASSSGTDNQPQHF
TRBV20-1,.,.,TRBJ1-1,TGCGCTGGGGCAGACCCCATGAACACTGAAGATTTCTTC,CAGADPMNTEDFF
TRBV28,.,.,TRBJ1-5,TGTGCCAGTAGTTTGTACGGGAATGAGCCCCAGCATTTT,CASSLYGNEPQHF
TRBV6-2/TRBV6-3,.,.,TRBJ2-7,TGTGCCAACAGTACTAAGACAGGAGGATGCTACGAGCAGTACTTC,CANSTKTGGCYEQYF
TRBV6-5,.,.,TRBJ1-2,TGTGCCGGCAGTTACTTCAAACACGTTAACTATGGCTACACCTTC,CAGSYFKHVNYGYTF
TRBV6-5,.,.,TRBJ2-2,TGTGCCAGCAGAATGCTGGAGGCCACCGGGGAGATGTTTTTT,CASRMLEATGEMFF
TRBV6-2/TRBV6-3,once,.,TRBJ2-3,TGTGGCAGCAAGGATCGGACGAACACAGATGCACAGTATTTT,CGSKDRTNTDAQYF
TRBV11-2,.,.,TRBJ2-1,TGTGCCAGCGGCCGGGGCAATGAGCATTTCTTC,CASGRGNEHFF
TRBV11-2,.,.,TRBJ2-2,TGTGCCAGTGAACAGACAGTAAGCACCGGGGAGCTGTCTTTT,CASEQTVSTGELSF
TRBV6-5,.,.,TRBJ1-1,TGTGCCAGCAGTTACTCGATCAGCATGAACACTGAAGTTTTCTTT,CASSYSISMNTEVFF
TRBV10-3,.,.,TRBJ2-3,TGTGCCTTCAGTGAGGAAGGGCGGTTTACAGATACGCAGTATTTT,CAFSEEGRFTDTQYF
TRBV6-1,.,TRBD2,TRBJ2-7,TGTGCCAGCAGTGTATTAGCGGGAGGCCCCTCGACGGCTGGAGAGCAGTACTTC,CASSVLAGGPSTAGEQYF
TRBV5-4,many,.,TRBJ2-3,TGTGCCAGCAGCCCGGGTGGTGGCACAGATACGCAGTATTTT,CASSPGGGTDTQYF
TRBV29-1,.,.,TRBJ2-7,TGCAGCGTTGAAGTATCGGAACCCCTGACCTACGATCAGTACTTC,CSVEVSEPLTYDQYF
TRBV25-1,.,.,TRBJ1-4,TGTGCCAGCAGTGAATGCCCCGGACGGAATAATGATAAACTGTTTTTT,CASSECPGRNNDKLFF
TRBV10-2,.,.,TRBJ1-2,TGCGACAGCAGTGGGTTCACAGAGGGTGGCTACACCTTC,CDSSGFTEGGYTF
TRBV4-2,medium-sized,.,TRBJ1-4,TGTGCCAGCAGCCACACAGGGACTAATGAAAAACTGTTTTTT,CASSHTGTNEKLFF
TRBV6-5,many,.,TRBJ1-2,TGTGCCAGCAGTTATTACAGCACTAACTATGGCTACACCTTC,CASSYYSTNYGYTF
TRBV6-2/TRBV6-3,many,.,TRBJ1-5,TGTGCCAGCAGTTATCAGCCCCAGCCCCAGCATTTT,CASSYQPQPQHF
TRBV11-3,.,TRBD2,TRBJ2-4,TGTACCAGCAGCCCGGGAGGGGATGGCAAAAACAATGAGTACTTC,CTSSPGGDGKNNEYF
TRBV20-1,once,TRBD1,TRBJ1-2,TGCAGTGCGAAGACAGGGGGCTCGATTGGCTACACCTTC,CSAKTGGSIGYTF
TRBV11-2,few,TRBD2,TRBJ2-2,TGTACTAGCAGCCCCCTAGCGGGGGGGACCGGGGAGTTGTTTTTT,CTSSPLAGGTGELFF
TRBV24-1,.,.,TRBJ1-4,TGTGCCGCCAGTGAGCCGCAGGTATATGCTACTAATGAAAAACTGTTTTTT,CAASEPQVYATNEKLFF
TRBV27,.,.,TRBJ2-2,TGTGCCAGCAGTTCTCTTTATTTAGAGGGCAGGGAGGCCGGGGAGATGTTTTTT,CASSSLYLEGREAGEMFF
TRBV28,few,.,TRBJ2-3,TGTGCCAGCACCCAGACGTATACGCAGTATTTT,CASTQTYTQYF
TRBV4-2,.,TRBD1,TRBJ1-1,TGTGCCAGCAGCCAAGCCGACGGGAGAGGGGGCACTCAAGCTTTCTTT,CASSQADGRGGTQAFF
TRBV29-1,.,.,TRBJ2-7,TGCAGCGTTGAAAGGGCGGGACAGACTTACGTGCAGTACTTC,CSVERAGQTYVQYF
TRBV6-1,.,.,TRBJ2-7,TGTGCCAGCATGAGAGCGGGCTTCTACGAGCAGTACTTC,CASMRAGFYEQYF
TRBV6-2/TRBV6-3,.,.,TRBJ1-2,TGTGCCAGCCGCCAAAGGACAGTTCTTAACTATGGTTACACCTTC,CASRQRTVLNYGYTF
TRBV12-3/TRBV12-4,.,TRBD2,TRBJ2-5,TGTGTCAGCAGAAAAAGCGACCACCCGACTAGCGGGCTTCCCCAGGAGGCCAACTACTTC,CVSRKSDHPTSGLPQEANYF
TRBV10-3,.,.,TRBJ2-2,TGTGCCATCACTGGGCGGGCTGCCCCGGGTACCGGGAACCTGTTTTTT,CAITGRAAPGTGNLFF
TRBV5-6,.,.,TRBJ2-7,TGTGCCAGAAGACTAGGGGTCTACGAGAAGTACTTC,CARRLGVYEKYF
TRBV2,.,.,TRBJ1-5,TGTGCCAGCACACGCAGGGAGGGCTATCAGCCCCAGGATTTT,CASTRREGYQPQDF
TRBV29-1,many,.,TRBJ2-1,TGCAGCGTTGACAGGCCAAGCTCCTACAATGAGCAGTTCTTC,CSVDRPSSYNEQFF
TRBV5-5,once,.,TRBJ1-1,TGTGCCAGCAGCCTGGGCATGAACACTGGAGCTTTCTTT,CASSLGMNTGAFF
TRBV12-3/TRBV12-4,.,TRBD2,TRBJ2-2,TGTGCCACCAGTTTTTCCTTGGGACTAGCGCCCGGGGAGTTGTTTTTT,CATSFSLGLAPGELFF